The 23 T cell receptor beta chains given below trace back to one sample, sequenced in a study of CD8+CD57+ T cells in acquired aplastic anemia. Genomic DNA constituted the template upon which TCR beta VDJ and CDR3 profiling was performed. TCRdb recomputed calls from the reads with MiXCR, one row per CDR3 protein. The sample carries 200,000 to 250,000 distinct CDR3 sequences, around 43% recorded once. CD8+CD57+ cell expansion had been shown by flow cytometry in patients chosen for sequencing. Sequencing was performed on sorted CD4+, CD8+, or CD8+CD57+ T cells (not recorded which) from PBMCs. Receptors were obtained from a human donor with aplastic anemia.

The CDR3 bases are TGTGCCTTCGCGGGCCCCTCCGCAGATACGCAGTATTTT. It specifies CAFAGPSADTQYF. This sequence joins TRBV7-9 and TRBJ2-3, with TRBD2 as a possible D gene (5 bases). The V gene's germline CDR1 is SEHNR and CDR2 FQNEAQ (reference sequence). The V end was cut by 11 bases, the J end by 4 bases, with 16 bases between. The CDR3 is 13 residues long.

This clonotype was seen a single time. The rearrangement links TRBV20-1 to TRBJ1-5, with 10 nucleotides matching TRBD1. The CDR3 is made up of 14 amino acids. J was trimmed by 7 bases and V by 6 bases; bases with no gene match: 9. Germline V lookup: CDR1 DFQATT, CDR2 SNEGSKA (reference sequence). In DNA, the CDR3 is TGCAGTGCGAAGATTGACAGGGGGCCACAGCCCCAGCATTTT. Translation: CSAKIDRGPQPQHF.

The chain links TRBV6-4 to TRBJ1-6; tentatively, D is TRBD1 (5 bases). The V and J ends lost 2 bases and 7 bases respectively, with 9 bases between them. Germline V gene data show CDR1 as MRHNA and CDR2 as SNTAGT. This CDR3 contains 14 residues. Written as DNA, the CDR3 is TGTGCCAGCAGTGACAGGGGTTCAAATTCACCCCTCCACTTT. Encoded protein: CASSDRGSNSPLHF.

This clonotype has a single count. Compared with germline, one end of the junction differs, possibly owing to a read error. DNA of the CDR3: TGTGCTAGCAGCCCTTGGAAGTACGAGCAGTACTTC. Protein: CASSPWKYEQYF. The rearrangement links TRBV7-7 to TRBJ2-7; D remains unclear. The length of the CDR3 is 12 residues. Germline V CDR1 and CDR2: SSHAT, FNYEAQ (reference sequence).

The chain has TRBV19 and TRBJ2-5; no clear D gene. CDR3 length: 12 residues. CDR1 is LNHDA, CDR2 SQIVND, per germline (reference sequence). Trimming pared 3 bases from V and 4 bases from J, leaving 6 bases between. CDR3 sequence: CASSIAVETQYF. Here the CDR3 DNA reads TGTGCCAGTAGTATCGCGGTAGAGACCCAGTACTTC. Full variable domain (outside the CDR3, taken from reference TRBV19 and TRBJ2-5): DGGITQSPKYLFRKEGQNVTLSCEQNLNHDAMYWYRQDPGQGLRLIYYSQIVNDFQKGDIAEGYSVSREKKESFPLTVTSAQKNPTAFYLCASSIAVETQYFGPGTRLLVL.

Notes on this clonotype: A much larger clonotype is one base distant, so this may be a read error. This rearrangement joins TRBV12-5 to TRBJ2-1; no clear D. The germline CDR1 and CDR2 sequences are LGHNT and FRNRAP. CDR3 length equals 12 residues. This CDR3 reads CASGAAYNERFF. In nucleotides, the CDR3 is TGTGCTAGTGGTGCAGCATACAATGAGCGGTTCTTC.

The chain combines TRBV19 with TRBJ1-2, with a weak D call TRBD1 (5 bases). Germline loops: CDR1 LNHDA, CDR2 SQIVND (reference sequence). This CDR3 has 13 residues. V was shortened by 9 bases and J by 7 bases, with 18 bases between the two germline ends. The CDR3 loop reads CASAYTAGPGYTF. The DNA of the CDR3 is TGTGCCAGCGCTTATACTGCGGGGCCTGGCTACACCTTC.

The chain links TRBV5-1 to TRBJ1-1; no clear D gene. Trimming took 7 bases from V and 1 from J, leaving 14 bases between them. Germline CDR1 reads SGHRS; CDR2 reads YFSETQ. The CDR3 spans 14 residues. CDR3 sequence reads: CASQLWVGNTEAFF. CDR3 bases: TGCGCCAGCCAGCTTTGGGTCGGGAACACTGAAGCTTTCTTT.

This clonotype was observed a handful of times. CDR3: CSAFNREVLLYGYTF. CDR3 sequence (DNA): TGCAGTGCTTTTAACAGGGAGGTGTTGCTCTATGGCTACACCTTC. The V gene is TRBV20-1, the J gene TRBJ1-2; D possibly corresponds to TRBD1 (6 bases). The ends were cut back, 5 bases at V and 4 bases at J, with 20 bases in the middle. Germline CDR1 DFQATT, CDR2 SNEGSKA (reference sequence). This CDR3 is 15 amino acids long.

At least ten counts were recorded for this clonotype. The chain joins TRBV7-8 to TRBJ1-2; 9 bases match TRBD1. The V segment lost 2 bases and the J segment 2 bases; nucleotides outside the gene matches: 9. Germline V gene lookup returns CDR1 SGHVS and CDR2 FQNEAQ. CDR3 length: 17 residues. The CDR3 DNA reads as TGTGCCAGCAGCTTACCCGGGACAGGGAGGGCAAACTATGGCTACACCTTC. It encodes CASSLPGTGRANYGYTF.

The V gene is TRBV9, the J gene TRBJ2-1; 11 bases are shared with TRBD2. The CDR3 runs to 18 residues. The junction had 12 bases not matched to a gene; V was cut back by 0 bases and J by 7 bases. Per the germline V gene, CDR1 is SGDLS and CDR2 is YYNGEE. The CDR3: CASSVGLAGGYLGNEQFF. CDR3 coding DNA: TGTGCCAGCAGCGTAGGGCTAGCGGGAGGCTACCTGGGGAATGAGCAGTTCTTC.

This clonotype was found many times. The chain links TRBV7-3 to TRBJ2-2; TRBD1 matches 7 bases. Germline loops: CDR1 SGHTA, CDR2 FQGTGA. The CDR3 spans 14 residues. With 4 bases clipped from V and 6 bases from J, the junction kept 5 bases outside the gene matches. For the CDR3, the DNA is TGTGCCAGCAGCTCAGGGGGAACTGCCGGGGAGCTGTTTTTT. Translation: CASSSGGTAGELFF.

Many counts were recorded for this clonotype. The gene calls are TRBV6-1 and TRBJ2-1; no firm D call. V was trimmed by 2 bases and J by 5 bases, leaving 10 bases between them. Germline V gives CDR1 MNHNS, CDR2 SASEGT. This CDR3 has 14 amino acids. For the CDR3, the DNA is TGTGCCAGCAGTGAATCGTTAGAAGACAATGAGCAGTTCTTC. Encoded protein: CASSESLEDNEQFF.

This clonotype appeared many times. The rearrangement links TRBV6-1 to TRBJ1-3, with D hard to call. Germline V gene sequence: CDR1 MNHNS, CDR2 SASEGT. V was clipped by 5 bases and J by 3 bases, with 14 bases between them. The length of the CDR3 is 15 residues. Here the CDR3 DNA reads TGTGCCAGCAGTCCATATGGTGGCAATGGAAACACCATATATTTT. It is translated as CASSPYGGNGNTIYF.

This clonotype was seen ten or more times. The rearrangement joins TRBV20-1 to TRBJ2-7; 8 bases fit TRBD2. Germline V lookup: CDR1 DFQATT, CDR2 SNEGSKA (reference sequence). V trimming: 6 bases; J trimming: 0 bases; junction bases outside the gene matches: 16. The CDR3 is 17 residues long. The CDR3 DNA follows: TGCAGTGCCCCGAGCACCCTAGCGGGCTTGAGCTCCTACGAGCAGTACTTC. It codes for CSAPSTLAGLSSYEQYF.

Remarks on this clonotype: One end of the junction varies from germline; a read error may be responsible. V is TRBV2 and J is TRBJ2-7; TRBD1 matches 7 bases. The CDR3 has 14 amino acids. Germline V gene lookup returns CDR1 SNHLY and CDR2 FYNNEI. The CDR3 reads CAGSFKDRSYEQYF. CDR3 nucleotide sequence: TGTGCCGGCAGTTTTAAGGACAGGAGCTACGAGCAGTACTTC.

This chain links TRBV6-4 with TRBJ2-1, with D possibly TRBD2 on 5 matching bases. Trimming took off 5 bases at V and 10 bases at J, with 21 bases between the two ends. The germline CDR1 and CDR2 sequences are MRHNA and SNTAGT. CDR3 size: 15 residues. Here the CDR3 reads CASSPTLRGAGEQFF. The DNA for the CDR3 is TGTGCCAGCAGTCCGACCTTACGGGGAGCAGGCGAGCAGTTCTTC.

The chain uses TRBV29-1 and TRBJ2-2; 14 nucleotides match TRBD2. The CDR3 length is 15 residues. The junction had 8 bases not matched to a gene; V was cut back by 7 bases and J by 7 bases. Germline-derived CDR1 and CDR2 are SQVTM and ANQGSEA. Written as DNA, the CDR3 is TGCAGCGCGGGACTAGCGGGAGCCCAGGGCGGGGAGCTGTTTTTT. Translated, it gives CSAGLAGAQGGELFF.

The chain is built from TRBV5-1 and TRBJ1-1; D gene ambiguous. The CDR3 sequence is 16 residues long. Germline V gene lookup returns CDR1 SGHRS and CDR2 YFSETQ. Trimming stripped 6 bases from V and 0 bases from J, with 18 bases between. The CDR3 loop is CASTPIPGPVNTEAFF. CDR3 bases: TGCGCCAGCACTCCAATACCCGGGCCCGTGAACACTGAAGCTTTCTTT.

The chain links TRBV30 to TRBJ1-2; tentatively, D is TRBD1 (5 bases). Trimming shortened V by 1 base and J by 4 bases, and 10 bases separated the two germline ends. Germline V gene lookup returns CDR1 GTSNPN and CDR2 SVGIG (reference sequence). The CDR3 extends over 13 amino acids. The CDR3 coding sequence is TGTGCCTGGAGTGCAGGGAGTACCTATGGCTACACCTTC. It translates to CAWSAGSTYGYTF.

With respect to this clonotype: Being one base from a much bigger clone, this may be a read error. This sequence joins TRBV7-9 and TRBJ2-7; maybe TRBD2 (5 bases). Germline V lookup: CDR1 SEHNR, CDR2 FQNEAQ (reference sequence). The CDR3 covers 15 residues. Trimming cost V 5 bases and J 1 base, with 15 bases left between them. The CDR3 loop is CASSPPRTGSYEQYF. Written as DNA, the CDR3 is TGTGCCAGCAGCCCCCCCCGGACGGGATCCTACGAGCAGTACTTC.

This clonotype was detected only once. This chain joins TRBV6-1 and TRBJ2-7; 15 bases line up with TRBD2. Germline V lookup: CDR1 MNHNS, CDR2 SASEGT. The CDR3 contains 14 residues. V was pared by 9 bases and J by 9 bases, with 9 bases of the junction left unmatched. The CDR3 sequence is CARRSGTSGGRQYF. CDR3 in DNA: TGTGCCAGACGTAGCGGGACTAGCGGGGGGAGGCAGTACTTC.

The chain couples TRBV7-9 to TRBJ2-3; TRBD2 matches 10 bases. CDR1 SEHNR and CDR2 FQNEAQ come from the germline V gene (reference sequence). The CDR3 consists of 16 residues. The J segment lost 3 bases and the V segment lost 4 bases, leaving 7 bases of the junction unmatched. CDR3 DNA: TGTGCCAGCAGCTCCACATTAGCGGGGGGAACAGATACGCAGTATTTT. It translates to CASSSTLAGGTDTQYF.